This TCR beta chain appears in the sequencing data of a study of cytomegalovirus exposure and HLA in healthy donors. Study overall: It was reported in a later analysis that the 90 to 150 validation repertoires used the same platform as the 550 to 800 first-cohort repertoires.

Regarding this clone: Antigen: not known.

The germline V gene encodes CDR1 SGHRS and CDR2 YFSETQ. The CDR3 is 19 residues long. J was trimmed by 0 bases and V by 3 bases; bases with no gene match: 9. Study-wide results and limits: TCR beta chains numbering 150 to 200 were designated cytomegalovirus-associated. Reported results showed that the classifier diagnosed cytomegalovirus status with high specificity and sensitivity. There were a few CMV-associated chains whose specificity for CMV antigens was confirmed in vitro.

The method was immunoSEQ multiplex PCR; TCRdb's version includes in-frame clones alone and lacks a portion of them. The table lists tens of thousands of clones, 85% to 95% of them singletons, with almost 6% in the top ten. This sequence originates from a woman between 18 and 30 years old in good health and CMV-seropositive. Input material: PBMCs. This chain links TRBV5-1 with TRBJ2-1; 13 bases map to TRBD2. The CDR3 sequence is CASSSDGLAGASSYNEQFF. CDR3 DNA sequence: TGCGCCAGCAGCTCAGATGGACTAGCGGGAGCCAGCTCCTACAATGAGCAGTTCTTC.